A selection of T cell receptor beta chains follows, all from one sample in a study of blood T cell repertoires in COVID-19. Generated by immunoSEQ multiplex PCR, the TCRdb table keeps only in-frame clones and is missing some. The table lists about 300,000 clones, approximately 90% of them singletons. Material: peripheral blood. These receptors were obtained from a man aged 18 to 30 with active or convalescent COVID-19. The CDR3 runs from the conserved cysteine through the conserved F or W.

J gene,V gene,CDR3 protein
TRBJ1-2,TRBV11-2,CASSLGRANYGYTF
TRBJ1-3,TRBV6-5,CASSWEGGFSGNTIYF
TRBJ1-5,TRBV6-5,CASSKDRAQPQHF
TRBJ1-1,TRBV5-6,CASSRQAFTEAFF
TRBJ1-4,TRBV7-3,CASSLRQATNEKLFF
TRBJ1-5,TRBV18,CASSAQGSNQPQHF
TRBJ2-7,TRBV27,CASSTRDIPYEQYF
TRBJ2-2,TRBV18,CASPMREGVDTGELFF
TRBJ2-5,TRBV19,CASSADRGLQETQYF
TRBJ2-2,TRBV27,CAGGHPNTGELFF
TRBJ2-1,TRBV11-3,CASSLRGSPNEQFF
TRBJ2-5,TRBV27,CASSLGLAETQYF
TRBJ2-3,TRBV6-2/TRBV6-3,CASSYTLRTGAPQPPDTQYF
TRBJ1-4,TRBV9,CASSVRGGNEKLFF
TRBJ1-5,TRBV27,CASSLPGMGQPQHF
TRBJ1-4,TRBV27,CASSMLPGEKLFF
TRBJ1-1,TRBV11-2,CASSKDLNTEAFF
TRBJ2-7,TRBV10-1,CASSEVRLPGYEQYF
TRBJ2-3,TRBV29-1,CSVGRRALSTDTQYF
TRBJ1-1,TRBV10-3,CAISDGKGEAEAFF
TRBJ1-1,TRBV12-3/TRBV12-4,CASNSDRGTEAFF
TRBJ2-3,TRBV19,CASSITSGESTDTQYF
TRBJ1-5,TRBV15,CATSRDGGNQPQHF
TRBJ1-1,TRBV18,CASSPPGTGFYTEAFF
TRBJ2-3,TRBV11-2,CASSTTAGGADTQYF
TRBJ1-2,TRBV27,CASSFYGTGEGYTF
TRBJ1-2,TRBV7-9,CASSPGGPNYGYTF
TRBJ1-2,TRBV6-1,CASSGRDRSYGYTF
TRBJ1-6,TRBV6-5,CASSSLFGTGDSPLHF
TRBJ1-1,TRBV7-2,CASSLNDRNTEAFF
TRBJ1-6,TRBV5-1,CASSLEDRGRSPLHF
TRBJ1-6,TRBV6-5,CASSSQGSSYNSPLHF
TRBJ2-1,TRBV6-4,CASSDSSGRGGEQFF
TRBJ2-7,TRBV28,CASRVGTSGAYEQYF
TRBJ2-2,TRBV5-5,CASRSLPGNGELFF
TRBJ2-2,TRBV9,CASSSPGTGELFF
TRBJ2-3,TRBV5-1,CASSSPVSGMVTDTQYF
TRBJ2-5,TRBV20-1,CSASVQGETQYF
TRBJ2-1,TRBV6-5,CASTNWGNNEQFF
TRBJ2-1,TRBV10-2,CASSDFEGGEFF
TRBJ2-1,TRBV5-1,CASSLVPYLYNEQFF
TRBJ1-1,TRBV5-4,CASSLDGSGTEAFF
TRBJ1-6,TRBV28,CASSFPAGNSYNSPLHF
TRBJ2-3,TRBV2,CTSTRFSTDTQYF
TRBJ1-2,TRBV7-9,CASSDRRFGDRNYYGYTF
TRBJ2-1,TRBV5-5,CASSTLAGGPNEQFF
TRBJ1-2,TRBV12-3/TRBV12-4,CASSLTGWGYTF
TRBJ2-7,TRBV12-3/TRBV12-4,CASSVTGDEQYF
TRBJ2-3,TRBV3-1/TRBV3-2,CASSQAQGIQDTQYF
TRBJ1-5,TRBV4-1,CASSQALFSNQPQHF
TRBJ2-6,TRBV5-4,CASSWGPGSGANVLTF
TRBJ2-1,TRBV4-2,CASSQGLAGVGYNEQFF
TRBJ2-1,TRBV5-1,CASSFEGPEQFF